This T cell receptor beta chain was captured in a study of control samples from healthy donors and cancer patients. The table came from immunoSEQ multiplex PCR; TCRdb's copy has only in-frame clones and leaves some out. The data contain about 110,000 clones, roughly 88% of them singletons. Looked up from germline, CDR1 is MNHNY and CDR2 is SVGAGI (reference sequence). With V trimmed by 3 bases and J by 1 base, 8 bases remained unmatched. The CDR3 is made up of 16 amino acids. This sequence was found in a woman aged 55-69 years with lung cancer. The sequencing input was PBMCs. V gene TRBV6-6 combines with J gene TRBJ1-1; 7 bases map to TRBD1. In nucleotides, the CDR3 is TGTGCCAGCAGTTATCCCGGACAGGCTTCGAACACTGAAGCTTTCTTT. It translates to CASSYPGQASNTEAFF.